These T cell receptor beta chains were read from a single sample in a study of OX40 agonist ivuxolimab in advanced cancers. The assay was immunoSEQ multiplex PCR, and TCRdb's table has in-frame clones only and misses some. The sample holds tens of thousands of clones, approximately 82% seen once. Sequenced here: CD4+ or CD8+ T cells sorted from blood, sampled in a trial of the OX40 agonist ivuxolimab. Every receptor here comes from an adult with an advanced solid tumor such as melanoma, head and neck, liver or kidney cancer. The conserved cysteine and the conserved F or W are not part of the CDR3 here. D genes are given only for firm matches.

>-|TRBJ2-7|TRBV29-1
SVVRNTYEQY
>TRBD1|TRBJ1-2|TRBV2
ASQGQGTESYT
>TRBD2|TRBJ2-5|TRBV5-1
ASSPGTSGGETQY
>TRBD1|TRBJ2-1|TRBV9
ASSVRQGNEQF
>-|TRBJ2-7|TRBV7-8
ASSVAMSSYEQY
>TRBD2|TRBJ2-7|TRBV9
ASSVAAGEYEQY
>-|TRBJ2-7|TRBV28
ASGGRKGSYEQY
>-|TRBJ2-2|TRBV30
AWTPGSGELF
>-|TRBJ2-1|TRBV5-4
ASSSHASWNEQF
>TRBD1|TRBJ1-4|TRBV28
ASSLVLQGAEKLF
>TRBD2|TRBJ2-3|TRBV25-1
ASSASASGNTDTQY
>TRBD2|TRBJ2-5|TRBV29-1
SGTTSVETQY
>TRBD2|TRBJ2-1|TRBV10-1
ASKRTSADNEQF
>-|TRBJ1-5|TRBV27
ASSLRTTHQPQH
>TRBD1|TRBJ2-2|TRBV5-1
ASSSGQTNTGELF
>TRBD2|TRBJ2-1|TRBV6-4
ASSASGGGNEQF
>-|TRBJ2-5|TRBV6-1
ASSEAGPTRRNQY
>-|TRBJ1-1|TRBV2
ASRLDRFAEAF
>-|TRBJ2-7|TRBV29-1
SVGFRGFPHEQY
>TRBD1|TRBJ2-5|TRBV19
ASSPEWDRGKETQY
>-|TRBJ2-2|TRBV25-1
ASKSGSGSIGELF
>-|TRBJ2-4|TRBV6-6
ASSLGNIQY
>TRBD2|TRBJ2-3|TRBV5-4
ASSLGLAGATDTQY